The 5 T cell receptor beta chains listed next were all sequenced from one sample in a study of cytomegalovirus exposure and HLA in healthy donors (dated by TCRdb to the late 2010s). The library was made by the immunoSEQ multiplex PCR assay. For the multiplex PCR, a mixture combining 60 forward primers for TCR Vbeta segments and 13 reverse primers for TCR Jbeta segments was used. TCRdb re-hosts the immuneACCESS table, in-frame sequences only. Its copies lack some clones; in the studies checked, an unresolved V gene accounts for under half of them, and the cause for the rest is not known. This sample has around 210,000 clones in its table, and roughly 85% of those were observed once. Jointly, the top ten make up about 0.25% of the sample. Sequencing used PBMCs. These receptor sequences come from a girl aged 2 to 10 in good health and CMV-seronegative.

The chain recombines TRBV5-1 with TRBJ1-6, with TRBD1 matching over 7 bases. Looked up from germline, CDR1 is SGHRS and CDR2 is YFSETQ. With 3 bases clipped from V and 4 bases from J, the junction kept 4 bases outside the gene matches. This CDR3 is built from 15 residues. The CDR3 is CASSSGQVYNSPLHF. In nucleotides, the CDR3 is TGCGCCAGCAGCTCTGGACAGGTATATAATTCACCCCTCCACTTT.

The chain couples TRBV19 to TRBJ1-1, with D possibly matching TRBD1 (6 bases). V dropped 5 bases and J dropped 3 bases, with 16 bases sitting between them. Germline V gives CDR1 LNHDA, CDR2 SQIVND (reference sequence). The CDR3 length is 15 residues. The CDR3 nucleotides are TGTGCCAGTAGTCCAACAGGGAGGGTGTACACTGAAGCTTTCTTT. Translated: CASSPTGRVYTEAFF.

The gene calls are TRBV5-1 and TRBJ1-2; the match to TRBD1 covers 7 bases. Germline CDR1 reads SGHRS; CDR2 reads YFSETQ. The CDR3 has 14 amino acids. With 1 base clipped from V and 5 bases from J, the junction kept 5 bases outside the gene matches. The CDR3 protein is CASSLSTGEYGYTF. Here the CDR3 DNA reads TGCGCCAGCAGCTTGTCCACAGGGGAGTATGGCTACACCTTC.

The chain links TRBV30 to TRBJ2-1; possible D gene TRBD2, 6 bases. The V gene's germline CDR1 is GTSNPN and CDR2 SVGIG (reference sequence). V lost 0 bases to trimming and J lost 9 bases, with 21 bases between them. The CDR3 length is 16 residues. CDR3 sequence: CAWSVRGRPRVGEQFF. CDR3 nucleotides: TGTGCCTGGAGTGTTCGGGGGAGGCCGCGGGTAGGTGAGCAGTTCTTC.

This chain uses TRBV7-3 with TRBJ1-2; perhaps TRBD1 as D (5 bases). V was trimmed by 5 bases and J by 0 bases, leaving 16 bases between them. The CDR3 length is 16 residues. Germline CDR1 SGHTA, CDR2 FQGTGA. CDR3: CASSPGGSGANYGYTF. The CDR3, as DNA: TGTGCCAGCAGCCCGGGGGGATCGGGAGCTAACTATGGCTACACCTTC.